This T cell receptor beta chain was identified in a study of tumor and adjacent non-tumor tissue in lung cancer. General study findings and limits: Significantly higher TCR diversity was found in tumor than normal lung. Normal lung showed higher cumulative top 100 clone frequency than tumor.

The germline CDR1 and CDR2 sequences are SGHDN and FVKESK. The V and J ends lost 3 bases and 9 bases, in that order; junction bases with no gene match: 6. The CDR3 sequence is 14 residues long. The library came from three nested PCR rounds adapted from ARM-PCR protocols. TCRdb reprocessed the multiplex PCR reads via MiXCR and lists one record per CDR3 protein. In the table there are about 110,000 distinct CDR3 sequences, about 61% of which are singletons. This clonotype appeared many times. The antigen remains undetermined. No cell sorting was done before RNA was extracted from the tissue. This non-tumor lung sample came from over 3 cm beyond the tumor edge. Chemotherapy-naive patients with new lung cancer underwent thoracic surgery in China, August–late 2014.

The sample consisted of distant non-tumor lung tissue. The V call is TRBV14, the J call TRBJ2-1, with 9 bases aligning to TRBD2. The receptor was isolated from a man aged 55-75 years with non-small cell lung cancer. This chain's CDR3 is CASSQSGGLGEQFF. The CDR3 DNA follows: TGTGCCAGCAGCCAGAGCGGGGGGTTGGGTGAGCAGTTCTTC.